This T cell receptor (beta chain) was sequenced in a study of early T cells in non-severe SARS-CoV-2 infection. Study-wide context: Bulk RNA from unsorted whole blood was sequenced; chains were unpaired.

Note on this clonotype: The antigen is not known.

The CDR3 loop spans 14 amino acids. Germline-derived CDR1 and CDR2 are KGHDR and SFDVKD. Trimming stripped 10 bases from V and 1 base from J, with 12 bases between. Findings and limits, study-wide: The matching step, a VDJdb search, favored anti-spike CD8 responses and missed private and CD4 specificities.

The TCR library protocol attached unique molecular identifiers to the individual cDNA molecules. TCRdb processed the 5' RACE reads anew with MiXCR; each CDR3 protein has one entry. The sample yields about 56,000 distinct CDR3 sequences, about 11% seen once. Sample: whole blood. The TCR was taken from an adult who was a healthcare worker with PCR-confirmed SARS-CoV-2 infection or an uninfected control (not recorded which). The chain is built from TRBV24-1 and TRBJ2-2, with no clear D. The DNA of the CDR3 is TGTGCCACTAAATCGGCAGGGAACACCGGGGAGCTGTTTTTT. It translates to CATKSAGNTGELFF.